This T cell receptor beta chain was retrieved from a study of blood T cell repertoires in COVID-19 (dated by TCRdb to about 2020). With regard to the full study: Collaborator samples came from the United States, Italy and Spain and covered acute and convalescent phases of COVID-19. The prospective study material was composed of cDNA or gDNA derived from T cells, B-cell-depleted T cells, or PBMCs. Deeply sampled blood TCRbeta repertoires from subjects exposed to, actively infected with, or recovered from COVID-19 were included in the dataset. The repertoires were released in a freely available public database meant as a resource for research on the immune response to SARS-CoV-2. The samples were drawn from the first 160 participants of the ongoing ImmuneRACE study and from 950 to 1,500 subjects provided by 6 global collaborators. The sample metadata nearly always contained a de-identified subject ID, COVID-19 status, age in years and sex. Where available, HLA class I and class II types were taken from metadata supplied by the sample provider and were not determined by assay-based typing. General conclusions and limits of the study: The amount of clinical and demographic metadata varied by source and participant and was provided uncurated.

TCRbeta CDR3 regions were amplified from genomic DNA by means of the immunoSEQ Assay, a bias-controlled multiplex PCR. Turning to the authors' computational methods: Nucleated cell counts per sample were estimated from amplification of reference gene primers within the assay. To quantify the absolute abundance of each unique TCRbeta CDR3 rearrangement, sequence reads were collapsed and filtered. Productive Simpson clonality was computed per sample as the square root of Simpson's diversity index over productive rearrangements. TCRdb re-hosts the immuneACCESS table, in-frame sequences only. Its copies lack some clones; in the studies checked, an unresolved V gene accounts for under half of them, and the cause for the rest is not known. V and J calls and clone size are given by that table; D and trimming were obtained from the DNA. This sample holds 200,000 to 250,000 clones; more than 80% were observed only once. The leading ten clones occupy more than 9% of the sample.

V has 6 bases trimmed and J has 1 base trimmed; junction bases matching no gene number 2. The germline V gene (reference sequence) gives CDR1 as MNHEY and CDR2 as SMNVEV. The CDR3 runs 15 amino acids, cysteine and phenylalanine included. Of the read, only the CDR3 DNA is kept; its 45 bases are in frame from base 1. Whole blood was collected in K2EDTA tubes by collaborating institutions according to the institutions' own protocols. Collaborator samples were shipped for TCRbeta analysis as frozen whole blood, isolated PBMCs, or DNA extracted from either sample type. On this clone itself: Its antigen is currently not known. No quality values exist for individual bases; no much larger clone is one base distant.

The origin of this receptor is a woman of 80 years or more with acute or convalescent COVID-19. Sequenced sample: peripheral blood. The chain is made from TRBV27 and TRBJ2-1, and 11 junctional nucleotides match TRBD2. The CDR3 here reads CASRGTSGSYNEQFF. The nucleotide sequence reads as follows: TGTGCCAGCAGAGGGACTAGCGGTTCCTACAATGAGCAGTTCTTC.